The entry below gives a single TCR beta chain sequence along with its context. Antigen unknown. This sample is drawn from a study of beta chain features in type 1 diabetes. The authors reverse transcribed all of the isolated RNA, so sequencing captured expressed TCRB transcripts. Assay: immunoSEQ multiplex PCR; the TCRdb copy retains only in-frame clones and omits some. The data hold more than 350,000 clones, with roughly 10% observed a single time. CDR1 SQVTM and CDR2 ANQGSEA come from the germline V gene. The CDR3 extends over 11 amino acids. The junction had 9 bases not matched to a gene; V was cut back by 6 bases and J by 12 bases. Overall study findings and caveats: Among patients with Type 1 diabetes, TCRB CDR3s were moderately but significantly shorter in every one of the four CD4+ subsets. A definitive answer on HLA type influencing TCRB rearrangement was not reached here. Among type 1 diabetes patients, VDJ junctions had fewer insertions and more deletions. Naive, central memory and Treg TCRB repertoires appeared more alike in patients than in healthy donors.

Sequenced: naive CD4+ T cells from blood. This sequence originates from a woman between 18 and 29 years old in good health. The chain has TRBV29-1 and TRBJ1-2; 8 nucleotides line up with TRBD1. The CDR3 DNA reads as TGCAGCGTCTATGCAGGGGGCAACAACACCTTC. Protein: CSVYAGGNNTF. The variable domain in full, with the rest retrieved from reference TRBV29-1 and TRBJ1-2, is SAVISQKPSRDICQRGTSLTIQCQVDSQVTMMFWYRQQPGQSLTLIATANQGSEATYESGFVIDKFPISRPNLTFSTLTVSNMSPEDSSIYLCSVYAGGNNTFGSGTRLTVV.